One and the same sample provided the 32 T cell receptor beta chains below, sequenced in a study of blood T cell repertoires in COVID-19. This table comes from immunoSEQ multiplex PCR, and its TCRdb copy is limited to in-frame clones, with some not included. The sample lists 75,000 to 95,000 clones; 74% were seen once. The sample was peripheral blood. These receptors all come from a man aged 70-80 years with COVID-19, enrolled during active disease.

The rearrangement uses TRBV20-1 and TRBJ2-7; 8 nucleotides align to TRBD1. Trimming took 6 bases from V and 3 from J; bases not matched to a gene: 1. Germline V gene data show CDR1 as DFQATT and CDR2 as SNEGSKA (reference sequence). This CDR3 comprises 11 residues. CDR3 protein: CSAGTGYEQYF. CDR3 nucleotides: TGCAGTGCGGGGACAGGCTACGAGCAGTACTTC.

The rearrangement joins TRBV7-3 to TRBJ2-1; 7 bases are shared with TRBD1. The length of the CDR3 is 12 residues. CDR1 and CDR2 from the germline V gene are SGHTA and FQGTGA. V lost 5 bases, J lost 10 bases, and 5 bases stayed unmatched. The chain's CDR3 is CASSPSRGEQFF. The CDR3 nucleotides are TGTGCCAGCAGCCCGTCCAGGGGGGAGCAGTTCTTC.

The rearrangement joins TRBV10-3 to TRBJ2-7; 7 nucleotides line up with TRBD2. The CDR3 loop spans 14 amino acids. V shed 4 bases and J 2 bases; nucleotides not matched to a gene: 5. Per germline, CDR1 ENHRY and CDR2 SYGVKD. CDR3 nucleotides: TGTGCCATCAGTGGACTAGCCAACGCCTACGAGCAGTACTTC. Translation: CAISGLANAYEQYF.

This chain connects TRBV6-5 to TRBJ1-6; TRBD1 is a possible D gene (5 bases). This CDR3 comprises 15 residues. CDR1 is MNHEY and CDR2 is SVGAGI in the germline V gene. Trimming removed 1 base at V and 7 bases at J, with 11 bases between. CDR3 bases: TGTGCCAGCAGTTACTTTACAGGAGGGAATTCACCCCTCCACTTT. This encodes CASSYFTGGNSPLHF.

This chain joins TRBV10-3 and TRBJ2-7; the D is unclear. The CDR3 spans 14 residues. V was shortened by 6 bases and J by 5 bases, with 17 bases between the two germline ends. Per germline, CDR1 ENHRY and CDR2 SYGVKD. The CDR3 sequence is CAISPASSLHEQYF. The DNA for the CDR3 is TGTGCCATCAGCCCCGCTAGTTCTCTCCACGAGCAGTACTTC.

The gene calls are TRBV25-1 and TRBJ2-7; 11 bases match TRBD2. The V and J ends lost 3 bases and 3 bases, in that order; junction bases with no gene match: 7. In germline, CDR1 is MGHDK, CDR2 SYGVNS. CDR3 length: 16 amino acids. DNA of the CDR3: TGTGCCAGCAGTGATCTCCTAGCGGGAGGAAACTACGAGCAGTACTTC. Protein: CASSDLLAGGNYEQYF.

The rearrangement joins TRBV6-2 or TRBV6-3 to TRBJ2-2; TRBD2 agrees at 9 bases. CDR3 length equals 17 residues. CDR1 and CDR2 (germline): MNHEY, SVGEGT. Germline trimming cut 5 bases from V and 4 bases from J; bases unmatched to any gene: 11. CDR3 sequence: CASSPERLAGITGELFF. Written as DNA, the CDR3 is TGTGCCAGCAGTCCCGAACGGCTAGCGGGGATCACCGGGGAGCTGTTTTTT.

This clone was recorded a few times. The chain recombines TRBV5-1 with TRBJ1-6; D not resolved. The germline V gene encodes CDR1 SGHRS and CDR2 YFSETQ. The ends were cut back, 3 bases at V and 10 bases at J, with 14 bases in the middle. The CDR3 has 14 residues. The CDR3 DNA reads as TGCGCCAGCAGCTGGCAAAATCGGGGATCACCCCTCCACTTT. Translated, it gives CASSWQNRGSPLHF. The full variable domain, with the rest looked up from reference TRBV5-1 and TRBJ1-6, is KAGVTQTPRYLIKTRGQQVTLSCSPISGHRSVSWYQQTPGQGLQFLFEYFSETQRNKGNFPGRFSGRQFSNSRSEMNVSTLELGDSALYLCASSWQNRGSPLHFGNGTRLTVT.

There are a few counts of this clone. V gene TRBV19 combines with J gene TRBJ2-7, with a possible D match to TRBD1 (5 bases). Trimming took 3 bases from V and 5 from J, leaving 8 bases between them. This CDR3 spans 12 amino acids. Per the germline V gene, CDR1 is LNHDA and CDR2 is SQIVND (reference sequence). CDR3 in DNA: TGTGCCAGTAGTATTTTGGGGCACGAGCAGTACTTC. Translated, it gives CASSILGHEQYF.

This chain links TRBV2 with TRBJ1-1; TRBD1 aligns across 7 bases. Germline CDR1 reads SNHLY; CDR2 reads FYNNEI. V dropped 8 bases and J dropped 0; count of bases not matched to a gene: 3. The CDR3 consists of 13 residues. Written as DNA, the CDR3 is TGTGCCAGCCGGGGACAGATGAACACTGAAGCTTTCTTT. It translates to CASRGQMNTEAFF.

The chain has TRBV7-3 and TRBJ2-5, with TRBD1 identical over 7 bases. The DNA matches TRBJ2-7 better at its end, which makes the J call doubtful. Germline V gives CDR1 SGHTA, CDR2 FQGTGA. CDR3 length equals 13 residues. CDR3: CASSSSQGDEQYF. The CDR3, as DNA: TGTGCCAGCAGCTCCTCCCAGGGGGACGAGCAGTACTTC.

This clone has a single count. The junction departs from germline at one end; a sequencing error may be responsible. The rearrangement links TRBV5-6 to TRBJ2-3; D gene unclear. Per germline, CDR1 SGHDT and CDR2 YYEEEE. The CDR3 is 14 amino acids. CDR3 loop: CAGSLNTAGYTQYF. CDR3 nucleotides: TGTGCCGGCAGCTTGAATACCGCCGGGTATACGCAGTATTTT.

J is TRBJ1-1 and V is TRBV12-3 or TRBV12-4, with D possibly being TRBD1 (5 bases). V lost 3 bases to trimming and J lost 8 bases, with 13 bases between them. The length of the CDR3 is 13 residues. The CDR3 coding sequence is TGTGCCAGCAGTTTTCCGGGAGGGGCCGAAGCTTTCTTT. Its translation is CASSFPGGAEAFF.

V is TRBV19 and J is TRBJ2-4, with no clear D. The CDR3 runs to 14 residues. Germline loops: CDR1 LNHDA, CDR2 SQIVND (reference sequence). V was pared by 4 bases and J by 9 bases, with 16 bases between. In DNA form, the CDR3 reads TGTGCCAGTAGTAACTACCACCAAGGAAGCATTCAGTACTTC. Protein product: CASSNYHQGSIQYF.

V usage is TRBV18 and J usage is TRBJ2-5; D might be TRBD2 (6 bases). Germline loops: CDR1 KGHSH, CDR2 LQKENI. The CDR3 has 12 amino acids. Trimming left V 5 bases short and J 2 bases short, with 6 bases between. The CDR3 nucleotides are TGTGCCAGCTCAGGGACTCAAGAGACCCAGTACTTC. Protein: CASSGTQETQYF.

The CDR3 here is CASSQRLANPSGNTIYF. CDR3 DNA sequence: TGTGCCAGCAGCCAGAGGTTGGCCAATCCCTCTGGAAACACCATATATTTT. V and J are TRBV3-1 (or the pseudogene TRBV3-2) and TRBJ1-3; D not certain. Trimming shortened V by 3 bases and J by 0 bases, and 15 bases separated the two germline ends. CDR1 is LGHDT, CDR2 YNNKEL, per germline (reference sequence). The CDR3 is made up of 17 amino acids.

This clone was found once. This chain uses TRBV3-1 (or the pseudogene TRBV3-2) with TRBJ2-7; 7 bases fit TRBD2. The CDR3 is 14 amino acids. With 3 bases clipped from V and 7 bases from J, the junction kept 9 bases outside the gene matches. Germline V CDR1 and CDR2: LGHDT, YNNKEL (reference sequence). The chain's CDR3 is CASSQLAGEEEQYF. The CDR3 bases are TGTGCCAGCAGCCAGCTGGCGGGAGAGGAAGAGCAGTACTTC.

This sequence joins TRBV4-2 and TRBJ1-2; 8 nucleotides match TRBD1. Trimming cost V 0 bases and J 8 bases; bases outside gene matches: 11. Germline CDR1 and CDR2: LGHNA and YNFKEQ. CDR3 length equals 16 residues. DNA for the CDR3: TGTGCCAGCAGCCAAGACAGGGGGCCCTTCCTGGGAGGCTACACCTTC. As protein: CASSQDRGPFLGGYTF.

The chain joins TRBV28 to TRBJ2-1; tentative D call: TRBD1 (6 bases). The CDR3 covers 16 residues. The germline CDR1 and CDR2 sequences are MDHEN and SYDVKM. Deletions cut 2 bases from V and 0 bases from J, with 11 bases between. The CDR3 here is CASSLNTGNSYNEQFF. Written as DNA, the CDR3 is TGTGCCAGCAGTTTAAATACAGGGAACTCCTACAATGAGCAGTTCTTC.

The gene calls are TRBV9 and TRBJ2-3, with D possibly being TRBD1 (5 bases). Germline CDR1 reads SGDLS; CDR2 reads YYNGEE. The CDR3 is made up of 15 amino acids. Trimming took 2 bases from V and 5 from J, leaving 15 bases between them. In nucleotides, the CDR3 is TGTGCCAGCAGCGTTATGACAGCCTGGGGAGATACGCAGTATTTT. Translation: CASSVMTAWGDTQYF. Based on the CDR3 plus reference TRBV9 and TRBJ2-3, the full variable domain is DSGVTQTPKHLITATGQRVTLRCSPRSGDLSVYWYQQSLDQGLQFLIQYYNGEERAKGNILERFSAQQFPDLHSELNLSSLELGDSALYFCASSVMTAWGDTQYFGPGTRLTVL.

The gene calls are TRBV4-3 and TRBJ2-1; 8 bases align to TRBD2. V shed 2 bases, J shed 10 bases, and the junction held 13 bases outside the gene matches. The CDR3 spans 16 residues. Germline CDR1 and CDR2: LGHNA and YSLEER. CDR3 amino acids: CASSQTYLAGKGEQFF. The CDR3 DNA sequence: TGCGCCAGCAGCCAAACATATTTAGCGGGGAAAGGCGAGCAGTTCTTC.

The V gene is TRBV4-1, the J gene TRBJ2-3; 9 bases map to TRBD1. This CDR3 has 18 amino acids. The V gene end was trimmed by 0 bases and the J gene end by 1 base; junction bases not matched to a gene: 8. Germline V gene lookup returns CDR1 MGHRA and CDR2 YSYEKL. CDR3 amino acids: CASSQEFGTGFGTDTQYF. The CDR3, as DNA: TGCGCCAGCAGCCAAGAATTTGGGACAGGGTTTGGCACAGATACGCAGTATTTT.

J is TRBJ1-5 and V is TRBV30, with D perhaps TRBD1 (6 bases). This CDR3 has 14 residues. Germline CDR1 is GTSNPN and CDR2 is SVGIG (reference sequence). V lost 5 bases and J 0 bases, leaving 11 bases between the germline ends. This CDR3 reads CAWGGAASNQPQHF. CDR3 sequence (DNA): TGTGCCTGGGGGGGGGCCGCTAGCAATCAGCCCCAGCATTTT.

This clone was found a few times. The chain is built from TRBV19 and TRBJ1-5, with D tentatively TRBD1 (6 bases). The V and J ends lost 6 bases and 1 base respectively, with 16 bases between them. This CDR3 has 16 residues. The germline gives CDR1 LNHDA, CDR2 SQIVND (reference sequence). The CDR3 sequence: CASRLRGKGSNQPQHF. CDR3 DNA sequence: TGTGCCAGTAGGCTCAGGGGAAAGGGGAGCAATCAGCCCCAGCATTTT.

This clone was detected only a few times. The chain joins TRBV18 to TRBJ2-1, with TRBD1 as a possible D gene (5 bases). Germline V lookup: CDR1 KGHSH, CDR2 LQKENI. V was shortened by 1 base and J by 12 bases, with 13 bases between the two germline ends. The CDR3 is 13 residues long. CDR3 nucleotide sequence: TGTGCCAGCTCACCACGGGTGGACATTGGGCAGTTCTTC. Its translation is CASSPRVDIGQFF.

The chain couples TRBV27 to TRBJ2-1, with 10 bases matching TRBD2. V was clipped by 5 bases and J by 1 base; unmatched bases: 11. This CDR3 region has 18 residues. Looked up from germline, CDR1 is MNHEY and CDR2 is SMNVEV (reference sequence). CDR3: CASSLRQREGRSYNEQFF. The CDR3 bases are TGTGCCAGCAGTCTAAGGCAGCGGGAGGGCCGTTCCTACAATGAGCAGTTCTTC.

The rearrangement uses TRBV5-1 and TRBJ2-7; perhaps TRBD2 as D (6 bases). Trimming removed 3 bases at V and 3 bases at J, with 10 bases between. This CDR3 region has 13 residues. The V gene's germline CDR1 is SGHRS and CDR2 YFSETQ. DNA for the CDR3: TGCGCCAGCAGCTGGGGACTTTTCTACGAGCAGTACTTC. This translates into CASSWGLFYEQYF.

The J gene is TRBJ2-7, the V gene TRBV11-3, with 7 bases lining up with TRBD1. V dropped 5 bases and J dropped 6; count of bases not matched to a gene: 10. The CDR3 has 14 residues. CDR1 SGHNT and CDR2 YENEEA come from the germline V gene. CDR3 sequence: CASSPRQGTGEQYF. As DNA, the CDR3 is TGTGCCAGCAGCCCCCGACAGGGAACTGGCGAGCAGTACTTC. Drawing the rest from reference TRBV11-3 and TRBJ2-7, the complete variable domain is EAGVVQSPRYKIIEKKQPVAFWCNPISGHNTLYWYLQNLGQGPELLIRYENEEAVDDSQLPKDRFSAERLKGVDSTLKIQPAELGDSAVYLCASSPRQGTGEQYFGPGTRLTVT.

V and J are TRBV4-3 and TRBJ2-3; tentatively, D is TRBD1 (6 bases). Germline assignment: CDR1 LGHNA and CDR2 YSLEER. V dropped 4 bases and J dropped 5 bases, with 19 bases sitting between them. The CDR3 contains 16 residues. CDR3 loop: CASSPLFSQGGDTQYF. CDR3 nucleotides: TGCGCCAGCAGCCCCCTGTTCTCCCAAGGGGGAGATACGCAGTATTTT.

The CDR3 DNA is TGTGCCAGCACTCCGGGACAGAGCTACGAGCAGTACTTC. Its protein product is CASTPGQSYEQYF. The chain uses TRBV28 and TRBJ2-7; 7 bases are a match to TRBD1. After removal of 7 bases from V and 3 bases from J, the junction contained 6 bases not matched to a gene. Germline values: CDR1 MDHEN, CDR2 SYDVKM. The CDR3 sequence is 13 residues long.

In DNA, the CDR3 is TGTGCCAGTAGTATCCTAGCGTCGAGCTCCTACAATGAGCAGTTCTTC. Protein: CASSILASSSYNEQFF. The chain combines TRBV19 with TRBJ2-1, with a weak D call TRBD2 (6 bases). Trimming cost V 3 bases and J 0 bases, with 12 bases left between them. CDR1 LNHDA and CDR2 SQIVND come from the germline V gene (reference sequence). CDR3 size: 16 residues.

This clone was seen at least ten times. The rearrangement uses TRBV29-1 and TRBJ1-1; no definite D call. The V and J ends lost 5 bases and 4 bases respectively, with 14 bases between them. CDR1 is SQVTM, CDR2 ANQGSEA, per germline. This CDR3 has 13 amino acids. The CDR3 bases are TGCAGCGTTCGGAGGGTGGGGAGCACTGAAGCTTTCTTT. Residues: CSVRRVGSTEAFF.